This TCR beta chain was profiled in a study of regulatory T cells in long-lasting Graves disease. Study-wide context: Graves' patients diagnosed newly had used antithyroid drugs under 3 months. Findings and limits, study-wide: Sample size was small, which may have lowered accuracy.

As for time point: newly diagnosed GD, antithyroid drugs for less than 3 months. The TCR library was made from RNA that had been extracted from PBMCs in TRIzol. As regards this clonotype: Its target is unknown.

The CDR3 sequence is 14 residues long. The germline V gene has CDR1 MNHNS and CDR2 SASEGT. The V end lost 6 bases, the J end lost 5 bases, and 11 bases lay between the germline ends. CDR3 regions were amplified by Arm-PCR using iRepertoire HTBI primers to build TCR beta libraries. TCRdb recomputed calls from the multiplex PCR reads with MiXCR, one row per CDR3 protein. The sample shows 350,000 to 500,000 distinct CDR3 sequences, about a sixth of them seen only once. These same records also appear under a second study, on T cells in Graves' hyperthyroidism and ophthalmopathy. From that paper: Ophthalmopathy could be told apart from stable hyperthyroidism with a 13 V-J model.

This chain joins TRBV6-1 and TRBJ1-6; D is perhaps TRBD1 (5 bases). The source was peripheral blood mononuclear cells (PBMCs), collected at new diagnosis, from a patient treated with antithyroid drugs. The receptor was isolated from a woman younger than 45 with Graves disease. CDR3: CASRFGANNSPLHF. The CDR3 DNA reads TGTGCCAGCAGATTCGGGGCGAATAATTCACCCCTCCACTTT.